Below, 25 T cell receptor beta chains from the same sample are listed, as sequenced in a study of cytomegalovirus exposure and HLA in healthy donors. Primers for the PCR totalled 60 Vbeta and 13 Jbeta. Some clones are missing from TCRdb's copy, which holds only in-frame ones; the method was immunoSEQ multiplex PCR. The sample shows about 200,000 clones, approximately 85% of them seen only once. Sample: PBMCs. The receptors stem from a man younger than 35 in good health and CMV-seronegative.

J is TRBJ1-6 and V is TRBV5-6; 7 bases fit TRBD1. The CDR3 has 13 amino acids. Germline V CDR1 and CDR2: SGHDT, YYEEEE. Trimming cost V 4 bases and J 10 bases; bases outside gene matches: 5. This CDR3 is CASSGTGESPLHF. CDR3 DNA sequence: TGTGCCAGCAGCGGAACAGGGGAGTCACCCCTCCACTTT. The variable domain in full, completed from reference TRBV5-6 and TRBJ1-6, reads DAGVTQSPTHLIKTRGQQVTLRCSPKSGHDTVSWYQQALGQGPQFIFQYYEEEERQRGNFPDRFSGHQFPNYSSELNVNALLLGDSALYLCASSGTGESPLHFGNGTRLTVT.

This chain connects TRBV5-6 to TRBJ1-1; TRBD1 is a possible D gene (5 bases). V shed 0 bases and J shed 0 bases, with 12 bases lying between them. CDR1 and CDR2 (germline): SGHDT, YYEEEE. This CDR3 is built from 16 residues. The CDR3 loop is CASSLARVVLNTEAFF. The CDR3 bases are TGTGCCAGCAGCTTGGCCAGGGTCGTTTTGAACACTGAAGCTTTCTTT.

A few counts support this clone. The same CDR3 also results from other DNA sequences found in this sample. The chain joins TRBV7-8 to TRBJ2-5, with a weak D call TRBD2 (6 bases). Germline values: CDR1 SGHVS, CDR2 FQNEAQ. V lost 5 bases and J 1 base, leaving 11 bases between the germline ends. This CDR3 is built from 14 residues. The CDR3 here is CASSATGGQETQYF. CDR3 nucleotide sequence: TGTGCCAGCAGCGCAACCGGGGGCCAAGAGACCCAGTACTTC.

This clone was observed once. Its ends do not fully match the called genes, so a read error is possible. The gene calls are TRBV7-7 and TRBJ2-2; maybe TRBD1 (6 bases). Per the germline V gene, CDR1 is SSHAT and CDR2 is FNYEAQ (reference sequence). CDR3 length equals 13 residues. The CDR3 spells CASSLGQTGELFF. In DNA, the CDR3 is TGTGCTAGCAGCTTAGGACAGACCGGGGAGCTGTTTTTT. The complete variable domain, with remaining parts taken from reference TRBV7-7 and TRBJ2-2, reads GAGVSQSPRYKVTKRGQDVTLRCDPISSHATLYWYQQALGQGPEFLTYFNYEAQPDKSGLPSDRFSAERPEGSISTLTIQRTEQRDSAMYRCASSLGQTGELFFGEGSRLTVL.

The rearrangement uses TRBV9 and TRBJ1-4; D not resolved. The germline V and J ends were trimmed by 0 bases and 6 bases, with 6 bases remaining between them. CDR1 SGDLS and CDR2 YYNGEE come from the germline V gene. The CDR3 spans 13 residues. CDR3 sequence reads: CASSVGQDEKLFF. The CDR3 DNA reads TGTGCCAGCAGCGTAGGCCAGGATGAAAAACTGTTTTTT.

This chain joins TRBV29-1 and TRBJ1-5; 7 nucleotides align to TRBD1. V trimming: 6 bases; J trimming: 0 bases; junction bases outside the gene matches: 2. The CDR3 contains 13 residues. Germline CDR1 and CDR2: SQVTM and ANQGSEA. The CDR3 sequence: CSVGTDSNQPQHF. CDR3 nucleotides: TGCAGCGTCGGGACAGATAGCAATCAGCCCCAGCATTTT.

V usage is TRBV4-1 and J usage is TRBJ2-7; maybe TRBD1 (6 bases). This CDR3 comprises 14 residues. V shed 0 bases and J shed 5 bases, with 11 bases lying between them. CDR1 MGHRA and CDR2 YSYEKL come from the germline V gene. Here the CDR3 reads CASSQDTGWNEQYF. The CDR3 region has the DNA TGCGCCAGCAGCCAAGATACAGGGTGGAACGAGCAGTACTTC.

The CDR3: CASSLAGLSTDTQYF. Here the CDR3 DNA reads TGTGCCAGCAGCTTAGCAGGGCTGAGCACAGATACGCAGTATTTT. This chain connects TRBV13 to TRBJ2-3; TRBD1 might be the D (5 bases). Germline V CDR1 and CDR2: PRHDT, FYEKMQ (reference sequence). V lost 1 base to trimming and J lost 0 bases, with 8 bases between them. The CDR3 is 15 amino acids.

V usage is TRBV6-5 and J usage is TRBJ2-1; D unclear. Trimming removed 4 bases from V and 6 bases from J, with 13 bases in between. CDR1 is MNHEY and CDR2 is SVGAGI in the germline V gene. The length of the CDR3 is 14 residues. This chain's CDR3 is CASSSPFRSNEQFF. CDR3 sequence (DNA): TGTGCCAGCAGTTCCCCCTTTCGGAGCAATGAGCAGTTCTTC.

This chain connects TRBV7-2 to TRBJ2-2; tentatively, D is TRBD1 (5 bases). The CDR3 sequence is 17 residues long. Trimming took 1 base from V and 0 from J, leaving 12 bases between them. Germline V gives CDR1 SGHTA, CDR2 FQGNSA. CDR3 amino acids: CASSLGGARANTGELFF. In nucleotides, the CDR3 is TGTGCCAGCAGCTTAGGGGGCGCGCGCGCGAACACCGGGGAGCTGTTTTTT.

The rearrangement joins TRBV11-2 to TRBJ2-7; TRBD2 matches 9 bases. The CDR3 is 14 residues long. CDR1 is SGHAT and CDR2 is FQNNGV in the germline V gene. The J segment lost 7 bases and the V segment lost 5 bases, leaving 9 bases of the junction unmatched. The chain's CDR3 is CASSPWGSGGEQYF. The CDR3 nucleotides are TGTGCCAGCAGCCCCTGGGGAAGCGGGGGGGAGCAGTACTTC.

The chain links TRBV5-6 to TRBJ2-1; 11 nucleotides match TRBD2. CDR1 is SGHDT, CDR2 YYEEEE, per germline. The CDR3 length is 16 residues. Trimming removed 1 base from V and 7 bases from J; junction bases left unmatched: 7. As DNA, the CDR3 is TGTGCCAGCAGCTTGTTTCTAGCGGGAGGTTATAATGAGCAGTTCTTC. This translates into CASSLFLAGGYNEQFF.

The J gene is TRBJ2-7, the V gene TRBV7-6, with D maybe TRBD2 (6 bases). The germline V gene has CDR1 SGHVS and CDR2 FNYEAQ. Trimming stripped 5 bases from V and 7 bases from J, with 18 bases between. The CDR3 runs to 14 residues. CDR3 in amino acids: CASSPRDLQWEQYF. CDR3 nucleotide sequence: TGTGCCAGCAGCCCTAGGGACTTGCAATGGGAGCAGTACTTC. The full variable domain, with the rest looked up from reference TRBV7-6 and TRBJ2-7, is GAGVSQSPRYKVTKRGQDVALRCDPISGHVSLYWYRQALGQGPEFLTYFNYEAQQDKSGLPNDRFSAERPEGSISTLTIQRTEQRDSAMYRCASSPRDLQWEQYFGPGTRLTVT.

This chain joins TRBV2 and TRBJ2-1; 10 nucleotides align to TRBD2. V trimming: 7 bases; J trimming: 7 bases; junction bases outside the gene matches: 10. The V gene's germline CDR1 is SNHLY and CDR2 FYNNEI. This CDR3 is 15 amino acids long. The CDR3 sequence: CASTLKREGRNEQFF. CDR3 sequence (DNA): TGTGCCAGCACCCTTAAGCGGGAGGGCCGTAATGAGCAGTTCTTC.

The chain combines TRBV7-2 with TRBJ2-2, with TRBD1 as a possible D gene (6 bases). The CDR3 contains 15 residues. Trimming stripped 4 bases from V and 4 bases from J, with 13 bases between. Germline-derived CDR1 and CDR2 are SGHTA and FQGNSA. CDR3 protein: CASSSTGYGTGELFF. The CDR3, as DNA: TGTGCCAGCAGCTCTACAGGGTATGGCACCGGGGAGCTGTTTTTT.

The V gene is TRBV2, the J gene TRBJ2-7, with 7 positions matching TRBD1. Germline V CDR1 and CDR2: SNHLY, FYNNEI. The V and J ends lost 6 bases and 0 bases, in that order; junction bases with no gene match: 5. The CDR3 sequence is 14 residues long. The CDR3 region is CASRSRGTSYEQYF. The CDR3 nucleotides are TGTGCCAGCAGATCCAGGGGGACCTCCTACGAGCAGTACTTC.

This sequence joins TRBV7-2 and TRBJ2-3; 9 bases match TRBD2. CDR1 and CDR2 (germline): SGHTA, FQGNSA. The V gene end was trimmed by 3 bases and the J gene end by 6 bases; junction bases not matched to a gene: 7. The CDR3 length is 15 residues. The CDR3 bases are TGTGCCAGCAGCTTTGGCGGGGGGGCGTCGGATACGCAGTATTTT. Protein product: CASSFGGGASDTQYF. The full variable domain, its missing parts supplied by reference TRBV7-2 and TRBJ2-3, is GAGVSQSPSNKVTEKGKDVELRCDPISGHTALYWYRQSLGQGLEFLIYFQGNSAPDKSGLPSDRFSAERTGGSVSTLTIQRTQQEDSAVYLCASSFGGGASDTQYFGPGTRLTVL.

The V and J genes are TRBV25-1 and TRBJ1-2; D call uncertain. V lost 3 bases to trimming and J lost 7 bases, with 15 bases between them. There are 14 residues in the CDR3. Germline-derived CDR1 and CDR2 are MGHDK and SYGVNS. The CDR3 is CASSDGGWEAGYTF. DNA for the CDR3: TGTGCCAGCAGTGACGGTGGATGGGAGGCTGGCTACACCTTC.

The rearrangement uses TRBV9 and TRBJ2-2; TRBD2 matches 8 bases. Germline lookup yields CDR1 SGDLS and CDR2 YYNGEE. The CDR3 is 15 amino acids. The trim removed 2 bases at V and 6 bases at J, leaving 6 bases unmatched. This CDR3 reads CASSVGGEWAGELFF. The CDR3 bases are TGTGCCAGCAGCGTCGGGGGGGAGTGGGCCGGGGAGCTGTTTTTT.

V gene TRBV7-9 combines with J gene TRBJ1-5; 7 nucleotides match TRBD1. The germline V gene has CDR1 SEHNR and CDR2 FQNEAQ (reference sequence). J gave up 0 bases and V 6 bases, and 8 bases lay outside the gene matches. The CDR3 contains 16 residues. CDR3 protein: CASRDRDRTSNQPQHF. CDR3 in DNA: TGTGCCAGCAGGGATCGGGACAGAACTAGCAATCAGCCCCAGCATTTT.

V usage is TRBV7-2 and J usage is TRBJ2-7; 11 bases match TRBD2. Germline assignment: CDR1 SGHTA and CDR2 FQGNSA. The J segment lost 4 bases and the V segment lost 5 bases, leaving 7 bases of the junction unmatched. The CDR3 consists of 15 residues. The CDR3 DNA reads TGTGCCAGCAGCCAAAGACTAGCGGGACAATACGAGCAGTACTTC. It is translated as CASSQRLAGQYEQYF.

The V gene is TRBV7-2, the J gene TRBJ1-5, with unresolved D. V was shortened by 5 bases and J by 2 bases, with 10 bases between the two germline ends. The CDR3 runs 14 residues. The germline V gene has CDR1 SGHTA and CDR2 FQGNSA. The DNA of the CDR3 is TGTGCCAGCAGCCCGCAGGAAGGCAATCAGCCCCAGCATTTT. Its protein product is CASSPQEGNQPQHF.

V is TRBV5-1 and J is TRBJ1-5; perhaps TRBD1 as D (6 bases). With 0 bases removed from V and 5 bases from J, the gap between germline ends came to 12 bases. Germline assignment: CDR1 SGHRS and CDR2 YFSETQ. CDR3 length: 15 residues. In DNA, the CDR3 is TGCGCCAGCAGCTTGGACATGGGGGCCGATCAGCCCCAGCATTTT. Residues: CASSLDMGADQPQHF.

This chain joins TRBV2 and TRBJ2-4; D gene ambiguous. The CDR3 has 11 amino acids. V was trimmed by 5 bases and J by 5 bases, leaving 4 bases between them. Looked up from germline, CDR1 is SNHLY and CDR2 is FYNNEI. The CDR3 nucleotides are TGTGCCAGCAGTTCTCAAAACATTCAGTACTTC. Residues: CASSSQNIQYF.

In this sample, this clone turned up once. The V and J genes are TRBV7-9 and TRBJ2-1, with D perhaps matching TRBD2 (5 bases). The germline CDR1 and CDR2 sequences are SEHNR and FQNEAQ (reference sequence). Trimming pared 6 bases from V and 5 bases from J, leaving 11 bases between. The CDR3 spans 13 residues. This chain's CDR3 is CASRFRTDNEQFF. As DNA, the CDR3 is TGTGCCAGCAGGTTTAGGACTGACAATGAGCAGTTCTTC. The whole variable domain, filled in from reference TRBV7-9 and TRBJ2-1, reads DTGVSQNPRHKITKRGQNVTFRCDPISEHNRLYWYRQTLGQGPEFLTYFQNEAQLEKSRLLSDRFSAERPKGSFSTLEIQRTEQGDSAMYLCASRFRTDNEQFFGPGTRLTVL.